Listed below are T cell receptor beta chains from one sample, sequenced in a study of T cell repertoires in cytomegalovirus infection. A single record per CDR3 protein comes from TCRdb applying MiXCR to the reads. The data show fewer than 1,000,000 distinct CDR3 sequences, around 30% seen once. No cognate antigen is known for these TCRs. Material: cultured CD8+ T cells from PBMCs, obtained from culture after CMV antigen stimulation. Every receptor here comes from a human donor in good health (CMV status not recorded). Some clones in this sample may be carry-over from other donors' samples. Each CDR3 is given with its conserved first and last residue. Each record gives: V gene, J gene, D gene, clone size, CDR3 DNA, CDR3 protein. The D gene is left open where the match is weak. Expanded clones are given a class, and other clones once, few, many or no size at all.

V: TRBV11-2
J: TRBJ2-2
D: TRBD2
size: .
DNA: TGTGCCAGGAGCTTAAGCACGGGGGGGTTGAACACCGGGGAGCTGTTTTTT
CDR3: CARSLSTGGLNTGELFF

V: TRBV12-5
J: TRBJ1-2
D: .
size: .
DNA: TGTGCTAGTGGCTCCCCCCCGATCTATGGCTACACCTTC
CDR3: CASGSPPIYGYTF

V: TRBV7-6
J: TRBJ2-7
D: .
size: .
DNA: TGTGCCAGCAGCTTAGCGCTGGGCGGGGCCAGCTCCTACGAGCAGTACTTC
CDR3: CASSLALGGASSYEQYF

V: TRBV12-3/TRBV12-4
J: TRBJ2-5
D: TRBD2
size: .
DNA: TGTGCCAGCAGTCCGCGCGGAGCGGGGGGGGAGCAAGAGACCCAGTACTTC
CDR3: CASSPRGAGGEQETQYF

V: TRBV10-3
J: TRBJ2-1
D: .
size: few
DNA: TGTGCCATCAGCCAGTCCCGGGACGGGTACAATGAGCAGTTCTTC
CDR3: CAISQSRDGYNEQFF

V: TRBV12-5
J: TRBJ2-1
D: .
size: .
DNA: TGTGCTAGTGGTTTGGCCCCCTTCTCCTACAATGAGCAGTTCTTC
CDR3: CASGLAPFSYNEQFF

V: TRBV7-9
J: TRBJ2-3
D: TRBD1
size: few
DNA: TGTGCCAGCAGCTTAGAGGTACAGGGGACAGATACGCAGTATTTT
CDR3: CASSLEVQGTDTQYF

V: TRBV3-1
J: TRBJ1-1
D: TRBD1
size: .
DNA: TGTGCCAGCAGCCACCTCGGACAGGGGACCACTGAAGCTTTCTTT
CDR3: CASSHLGQGTTEAFF

V: TRBV27
J: TRBJ1-5
D: .
size: few
DNA: TGTGCCAGCAGGGACGGCACAGGGAGCAATCAGCCCCAGCATTTT
CDR3: CASRDGTGSNQPQHF

V: TRBV7-6
J: TRBJ2-1
D: TRBD2
size: few
DNA: TGTGCCAGCAGCTTAGAGGCGTTTTTAGCGGGATTCTACAATGAGCAGTTCTTC
CDR3: CASSLEAFLAGFYNEQFF

V: TRBV27
J: TRBJ1-2
D: .
size: few
DNA: TGTGCCAGCAGTTACCATAATGACTATGGCTACACCTTC
CDR3: CASSYHNDYGYTF

V: TRBV15
J: TRBJ1-4
D: .
size: .
DNA: TGTGCCACCAGCCCCCCCCCAACTAATGAAAAACTGTTTTTT
CDR3: CATSPPPTNEKLFF

V: TRBV5-4
J: TRBJ2-5
D: TRBD1
size: few
DNA: TGTGCCAGCAGCAACACGGACAGGGGGCCTCAAGAGACCCAGTACTTC
CDR3: CASSNTDRGPQETQYF

V: TRBV11-3
J: TRBJ2-2
D: .
size: few
DNA: TGTGCCAGCAGCTTATATGGTCAGGAGAACACCGGGGAGCTGTTTTTT
CDR3: CASSLYGQENTGELFF

V: TRBV28
J: TRBJ2-5
D: .
size: few
DNA: TGTGCCAGCAGCAACCTGGTCACCGAGGCACTTGAAAGGACCCAGTACTTC
CDR3: CASSNLVTEALERTQYF

V: TRBV5-5
J: TRBJ1-1
D: .
size: .
DNA: TGTGCCAGCAGCTTTTTGGTCCAGGGGTTGTACGTGAACACTGAAGCTTTCTTT
CDR3: CASSFLVQGLYVNTEAFF

V: TRBV27
J: TRBJ2-5
D: .
size: .
DNA: TGTGCCAGCAGTTTTTCCAGGGACGGTGAGACCCAGTACTTC
CDR3: CASSFSRDGETQYF

V: TRBV9
J: TRBJ2-1
D: .
size: .
DNA: TGTGCCAGCAGCGTAGTGGACCAGGGGTCCTACAATGAGCAGTTCTTC
CDR3: CASSVVDQGSYNEQFF

V: TRBV14
J: TRBJ2-2
D: .
size: .
DNA: TGTGCCAGCAGCCAAGATCCTATGGACTGGGGGGACACCGGGGAGCTGTTTTTT
CDR3: CASSQDPMDWGDTGELFF

V: TRBV2
J: TRBJ2-7
D: TRBD2
size: .
DNA: TGTGCCAGCCGGGGGGGAAACGAGCAGTACTTC
CDR3: CASRGGNEQYF

V: TRBV27
J: TRBJ2-1
D: .
size: .
DNA: TGTGCCAGCAGCACCCATTGGGAGCAGTTCTTC
CDR3: CASSTHWEQFF

V: TRBV27
J: TRBJ2-5
D: TRBD2
size: .
DNA: TGTGCCAGCAGGGTACTAGCGGGCTCAGAGACCCAGTACTTC
CDR3: CASRVLAGSETQYF

V: TRBV7-8
J: TRBJ2-5
D: .
size: .
DNA: TGTGCCAACAGCTCCCCCCCCGAAGAGACCCAGTACTTC
CDR3: CANSSPPEETQYF

V: TRBV7-9
J: TRBJ2-1
D: TRBD2
size: .
DNA: TGTGCCAGCAGCTTAGCCAGGGCAGGGACTAGCGGCAATGAGCAGTTCTTC
CDR3: CASSLARAGTSGNEQFF

V: TRBV27
J: TRBJ2-1
D: .
size: .
DNA: TGTGCCAACAGTCTTAGGGACACCAGCTACAATGAGCAGTTCTTC
CDR3: CANSLRDTSYNEQFF

V: TRBV19
J: TRBJ2-2
D: .
size: .
DNA: TGTGCCAGTAGTACTCTTGCCGGGACTCCGAACACCGGGGAGCTGTTTTTT
CDR3: CASSTLAGTPNTGELFF

V: TRBV2
J: TRBJ2-3
D: .
size: .
DNA: TGTGCCAGCACCCCCCGGTTAATAGCGGAGACTCTGGATACGCAGTATTTT
CDR3: CASTPRLIAETLDTQYF

V: TRBV27
J: TRBJ1-1
D: .
size: .
DNA: TGTGCCAGCAGTTCCTCCAGGGACACTGAAGCTTTCTTT
CDR3: CASSSSRDTEAFF

V: TRBV9
J: TRBJ2-2
D: .
size: few
DNA: TGTGCCAGCAGCCCCCCCCGGGTGGCAGGGAGGAACACCGGGGAGCTGTTTTTT
CDR3: CASSPPRVAGRNTGELFF

V: TRBV29-1
J: TRBJ1-2
D: .
size: few
DNA: TGCAGCGTTGAAGATGGGGCCACCTATGGCTACACCTTC
CDR3: CSVEDGATYGYTF

V: TRBV7-2
J: TRBJ1-2
D: .
size: few
DNA: TGTGCCAGCAGCAACTCAGAGGGTGGCTACACCTTC
CDR3: CASSNSEGGYTF

V: TRBV14
J: TRBJ2-3
D: TRBD2
size: .
DNA: TGTGCCAGCAGCCAAGTGCCGCTAGCGGCCTACACAGATACGCAGTATTTT
CDR3: CASSQVPLAAYTDTQYF

V: TRBV20-1
J: TRBJ2-4
D: .
size: once
DNA: TGCAGTGCTTTCAGTAGCGGATCCAAAAACATTCAGTACTTC
CDR3: CSAFSSGSKNIQYF

V: TRBV6-6
J: TRBJ1-6
D: .
size: .
DNA: TGTGCCAGCAGTCGGGACACCGGAGGTCATAATTCACCCCTCCACTTT
CDR3: CASSRDTGGHNSPLHF

V: TRBV6-5
J: TRBJ1-2
D: .
size: .
DNA: TGTGCCAGCAGCTACCTTGAGGGGGGAGCTAACTATGGCTACACCTTC
CDR3: CASSYLEGGANYGYTF

V: TRBV7-9
J: TRBJ1-4
D: .
size: few
DNA: TGTGCCAGCAGCAGGGAGACTAATGAAAAACTGTTTTTT
CDR3: CASSRETNEKLFF

V: TRBV4-1
J: TRBJ2-1
D: TRBD1
size: few
DNA: TGCGCCAGCAGCCCTGTTGGACAGGGGTTGAATGAGCAGTTCTTC
CDR3: CASSPVGQGLNEQFF

V: TRBV27
J: TRBJ2-3
D: .
size: few
DNA: TGTGCCAGCAGTTTGGTGGCGGGGCAGGGGGATACGCAGTATTTT
CDR3: CASSLVAGQGDTQYF

V: TRBV4-3
J: TRBJ1-5
D: .
size: .
DNA: TGCGCCAGCAGCCAAGATCGAGGGAATAGCGATCAGCCCCAGCATTTT
CDR3: CASSQDRGNSDQPQHF

V: TRBV7-2
J: TRBJ2-2
D: .
size: many
DNA: TGTGCCAGCAGCTTCTCTCGGGAGCTGTTTTTT
CDR3: CASSFSRELFF

V: TRBV7-2
J: TRBJ2-6
D: .
size: many
DNA: TGTGCCAGCAGCTTTGGAACAGGTTTCACTGGGGCCAACGTCCTGACTTTC
CDR3: CASSFGTGFTGANVLTF

V: TRBV4-1
J: TRBJ2-5
D: .
size: .
DNA: TGCGCCAGCAGCCAAGGGGGTTTGGGGTGGCAAGAGACCCAGTACTTC
CDR3: CASSQGGLGWQETQYF

V: TRBV20-1
J: TRBJ1-5
D: .
size: .
DNA: TGCAGTGCCGACCCTAATCAGCCCCAGCATTTT
CDR3: CSADPNQPQHF

V: TRBV7-9
J: TRBJ1-4
D: .
size: many
DNA: TGTGCCAGCAGCTTAGCGGCAGGCTCAACTAATGAAAAACTGTTTTTT
CDR3: CASSLAAGSTNEKLFF